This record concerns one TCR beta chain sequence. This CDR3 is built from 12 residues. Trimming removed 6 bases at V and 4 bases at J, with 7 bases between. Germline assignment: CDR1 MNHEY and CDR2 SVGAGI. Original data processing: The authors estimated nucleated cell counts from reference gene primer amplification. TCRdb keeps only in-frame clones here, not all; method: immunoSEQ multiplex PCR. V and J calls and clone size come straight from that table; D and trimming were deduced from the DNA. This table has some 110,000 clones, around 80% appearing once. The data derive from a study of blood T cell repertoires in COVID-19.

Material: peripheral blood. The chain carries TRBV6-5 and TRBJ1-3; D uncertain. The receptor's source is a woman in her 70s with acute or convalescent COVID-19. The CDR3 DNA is TGTGCCAGCAGGGGAGGCGGAAACACCATATATTTT. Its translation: CASRGGGNTIYF.